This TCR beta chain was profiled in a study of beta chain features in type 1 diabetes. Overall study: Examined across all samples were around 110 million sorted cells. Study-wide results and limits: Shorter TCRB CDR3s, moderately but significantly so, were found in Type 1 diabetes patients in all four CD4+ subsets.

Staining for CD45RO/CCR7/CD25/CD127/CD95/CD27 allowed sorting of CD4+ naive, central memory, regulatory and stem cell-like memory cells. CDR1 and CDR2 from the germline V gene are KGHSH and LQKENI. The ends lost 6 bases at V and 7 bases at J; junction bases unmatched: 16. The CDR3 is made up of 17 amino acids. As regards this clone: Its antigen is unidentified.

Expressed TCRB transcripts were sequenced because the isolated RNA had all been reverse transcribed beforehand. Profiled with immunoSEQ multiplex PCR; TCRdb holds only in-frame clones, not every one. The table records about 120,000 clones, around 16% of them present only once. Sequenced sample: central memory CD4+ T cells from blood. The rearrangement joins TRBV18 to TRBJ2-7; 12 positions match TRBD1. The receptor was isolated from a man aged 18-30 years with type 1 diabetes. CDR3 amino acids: CASSSQRPGTGGAEQYF. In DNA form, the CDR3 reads TGTGCCAGCTCCTCCCAACGCCCCGGGACAGGGGGCGCAGAGCAGTACTTC.